These T cell receptor beta chains were read from a single sample in a study of human T cells and chemical hapten exposure. MiXCR was run by TCRdb on the RACE reads, yielding one entry per CDR3 protein. The data hold tens of thousands of distinct CDR3 sequences, with 9% to 9.5% observed a single time. The sample consisted of whole blood, taken in connection with sensitization to the hapten diphenylcyclopropenone (DPC). Receptors originate from a middle-aged woman with alopecia areata. Some clones in this sample may be carry-over from other donors' samples. Each CDR3 is given without its conserved first and last residue. The D gene is left open where the match is weak. Rows may omit the clone size; those that give it use once, few, many or a size class.

>TRBV10-3|-|13|many
AISSDTPPNQPQH
>TRBV21-1|-|14|-
ASSTQGRCQNQPQH
>TRBV20-1|TRBD1|14|-
SARDGDRAANSPLH
>TRBV28|-|16|few
ASSLFVPRQGTGSPLH
>TRBV28|TRBD1|10|-
ASRPGQSKAF
>TRBV20-1|TRBD1|13|-
SAEAGTGVPFEQY
>TRBV7-9|-|12|few
ATHSGRGHYGYT
>TRBV14|TRBD1|16|few
ASSQGYYRGPNYNEQF
>TRBV7-6|-|13|many
ASSALDTLGNTIY
>TRBV20-1|TRBD1|11|few
SAMTGTYNEQF